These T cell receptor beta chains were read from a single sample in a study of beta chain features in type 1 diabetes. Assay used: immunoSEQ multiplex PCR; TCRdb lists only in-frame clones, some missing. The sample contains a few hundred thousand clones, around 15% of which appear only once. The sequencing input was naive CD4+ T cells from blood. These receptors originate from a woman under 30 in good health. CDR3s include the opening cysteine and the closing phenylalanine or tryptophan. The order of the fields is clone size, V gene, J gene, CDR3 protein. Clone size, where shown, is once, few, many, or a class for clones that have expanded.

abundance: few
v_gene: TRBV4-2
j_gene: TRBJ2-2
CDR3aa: CASKPYPQRANTGELFF

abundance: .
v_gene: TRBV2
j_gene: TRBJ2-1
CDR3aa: CASSRYGRGNEQFF

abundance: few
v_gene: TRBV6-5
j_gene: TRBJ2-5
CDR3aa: CASSHLAETQYF

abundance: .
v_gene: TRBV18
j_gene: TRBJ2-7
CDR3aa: CASSPATGVSYEQYF

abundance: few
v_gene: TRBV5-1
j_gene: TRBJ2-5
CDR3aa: CASSRRTDGGTQYF

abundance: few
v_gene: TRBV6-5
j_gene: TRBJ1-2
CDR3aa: CASSYSGSVREGYTF

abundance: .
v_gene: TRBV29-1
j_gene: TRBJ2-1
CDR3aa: CSARPYNEQFF

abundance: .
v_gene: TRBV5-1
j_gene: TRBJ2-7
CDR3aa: CASSLGVADEQYF

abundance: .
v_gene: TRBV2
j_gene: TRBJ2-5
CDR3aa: CASSEGLQETQYF

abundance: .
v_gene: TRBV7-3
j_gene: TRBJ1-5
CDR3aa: CASSLIQGQPQHF

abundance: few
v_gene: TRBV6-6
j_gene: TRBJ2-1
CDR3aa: CASSYSERGINEQFF

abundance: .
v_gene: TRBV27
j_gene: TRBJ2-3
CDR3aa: CASSYNTDTQYF

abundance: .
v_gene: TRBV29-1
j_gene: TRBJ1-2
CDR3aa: CSVPKTDRTYGYTF

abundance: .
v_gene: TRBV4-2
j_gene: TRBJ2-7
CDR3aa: CASSRLSGTSGATSYEQYF

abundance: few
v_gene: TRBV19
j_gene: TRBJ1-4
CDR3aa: CASSAVAAGEEKLFF

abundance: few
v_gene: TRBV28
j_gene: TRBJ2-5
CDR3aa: CASSSYITGETQYF

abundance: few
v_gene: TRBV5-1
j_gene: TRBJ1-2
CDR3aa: CASSEAGQGYGYTF

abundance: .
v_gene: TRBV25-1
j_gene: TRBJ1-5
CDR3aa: CASSGTGANQPQHF

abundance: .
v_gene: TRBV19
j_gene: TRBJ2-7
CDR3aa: CASSPGRGKADSSYEQYF

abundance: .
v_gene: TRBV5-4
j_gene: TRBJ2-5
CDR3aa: CASSLGGLHQETQYF

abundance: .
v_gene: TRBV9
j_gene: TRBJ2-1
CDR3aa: CASSVAVAGINEQFF

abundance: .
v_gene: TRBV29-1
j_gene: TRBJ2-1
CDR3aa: CSTLAGGPYNEQFF

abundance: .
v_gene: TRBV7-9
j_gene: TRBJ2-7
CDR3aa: CASTTEWAHEQYF

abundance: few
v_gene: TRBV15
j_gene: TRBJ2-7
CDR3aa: CATSRALAGGYEQYF

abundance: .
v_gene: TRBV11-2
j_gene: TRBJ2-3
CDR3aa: CASSSRDRGKSTDTQYF

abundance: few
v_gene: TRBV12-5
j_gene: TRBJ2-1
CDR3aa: CASTSQTYNEQFF

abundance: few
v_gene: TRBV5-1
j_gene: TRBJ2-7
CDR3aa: CASSLIVSPYEQYF

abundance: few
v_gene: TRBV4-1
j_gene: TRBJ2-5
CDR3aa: CASSHNEETQYF

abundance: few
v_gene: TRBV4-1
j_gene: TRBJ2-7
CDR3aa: CASSPRGVPPYEQYF

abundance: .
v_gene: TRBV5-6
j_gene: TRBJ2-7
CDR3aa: CASSPSEGEQYF

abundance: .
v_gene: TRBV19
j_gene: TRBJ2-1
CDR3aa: CASQALYRGNEQFF

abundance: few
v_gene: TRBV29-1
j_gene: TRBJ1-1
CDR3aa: CSVGQGTLVAEAFF

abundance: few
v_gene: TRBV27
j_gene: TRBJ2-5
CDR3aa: CASGPLAGGPETQYF

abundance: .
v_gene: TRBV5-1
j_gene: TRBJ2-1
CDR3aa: CASSEVNEQFF

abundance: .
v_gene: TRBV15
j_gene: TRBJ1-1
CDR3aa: CATSRVAGGPTEAFF

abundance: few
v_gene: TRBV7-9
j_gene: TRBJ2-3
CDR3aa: CASSRTWTDTQYF

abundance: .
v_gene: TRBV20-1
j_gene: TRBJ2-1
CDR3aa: CSASKAGEQFF

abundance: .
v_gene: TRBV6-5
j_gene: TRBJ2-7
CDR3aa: CASSRSGTGGYEQYF

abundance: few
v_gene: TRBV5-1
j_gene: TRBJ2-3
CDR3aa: CASSPGQGSTDTQYF

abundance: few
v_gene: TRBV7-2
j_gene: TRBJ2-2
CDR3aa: CASSLGHFTGELFF

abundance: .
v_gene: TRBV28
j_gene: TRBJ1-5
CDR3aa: CASSLTISGIIGNQPQHF

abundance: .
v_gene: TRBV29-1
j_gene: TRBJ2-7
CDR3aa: CSVETGTASIAYEQYF

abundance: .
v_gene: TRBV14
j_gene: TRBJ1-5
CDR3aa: CASSTQDREKHF

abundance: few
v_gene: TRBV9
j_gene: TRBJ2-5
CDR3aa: CASSVEKQTAGTQYF

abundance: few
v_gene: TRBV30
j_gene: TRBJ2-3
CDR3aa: CAWSPSGSAGTQYF

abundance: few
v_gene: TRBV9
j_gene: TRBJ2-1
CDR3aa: CASSPRTSGNNEQFF

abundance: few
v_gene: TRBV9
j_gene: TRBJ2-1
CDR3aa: CASSSRTGGYEQFF

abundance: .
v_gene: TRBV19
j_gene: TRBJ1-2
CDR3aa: CASHLGQGEGYTF

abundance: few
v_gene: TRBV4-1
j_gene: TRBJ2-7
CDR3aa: CASSPHGGYEQYF

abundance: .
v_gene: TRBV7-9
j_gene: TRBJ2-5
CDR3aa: CASTKDSQETQYF